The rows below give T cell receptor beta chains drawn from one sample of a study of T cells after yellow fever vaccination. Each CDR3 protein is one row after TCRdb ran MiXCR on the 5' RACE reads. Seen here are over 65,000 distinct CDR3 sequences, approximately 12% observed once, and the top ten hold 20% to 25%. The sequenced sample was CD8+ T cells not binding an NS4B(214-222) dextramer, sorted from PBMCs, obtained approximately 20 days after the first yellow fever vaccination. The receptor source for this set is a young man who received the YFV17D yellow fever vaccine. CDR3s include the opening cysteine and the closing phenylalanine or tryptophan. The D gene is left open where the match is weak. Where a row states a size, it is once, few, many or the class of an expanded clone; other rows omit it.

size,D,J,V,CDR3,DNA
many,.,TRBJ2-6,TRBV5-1,CASRAGNSGANVLTF,TGCGCCAGCCGCGCGGGGAACTCTGGGGCCAACGTCCTGACTTTC
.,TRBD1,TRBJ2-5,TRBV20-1,CSARLRDRDLETQYF,TGCAGTGCTAGACTCCGGGACAGGGACCTAGAGACCCAGTACTTC
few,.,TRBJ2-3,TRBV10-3,CAISEVVLGRAADTQYF,TGTGCCATCAGTGAAGTCGTCCTGGGTAGGGCGGCAGATACGCAGTATTTT
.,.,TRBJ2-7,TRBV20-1,CSAAAWDSYEQYF,TGCAGTGCTGCCGCTTGGGACTCCTACGAGCAGTACTTC
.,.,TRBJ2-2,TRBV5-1,CASSSDDGVAGELFF,TGCGCCAGCAGCTCGGACGATGGCGTGGCCGGGGAGCTGTTTTTT
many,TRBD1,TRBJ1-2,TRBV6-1,CASSETGATNYGYTF,TGTGCCAGCAGTGAGACAGGGGCAACTAACTATGGCTACACCTTC
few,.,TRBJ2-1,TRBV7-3,CASSLTANSYNEQFF,TGTGCCAGCAGCTTGACTGCCAATAGCTACAATGAGCAGTTCTTC
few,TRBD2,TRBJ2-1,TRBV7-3,CASSWGTSGPNEQFF,TGTGCCAGCAGCTGGGGGACTAGCGGGCCCAATGAGCAGTTCTTC
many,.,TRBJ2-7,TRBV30,CAWSVGATALAEQYF,TGTGCCTGGAGTGTAGGGGCGACGGCCCTGGCCGAGCAGTACTTC
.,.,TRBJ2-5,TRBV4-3,CASSQDSETQYF,TGCGCCAGCAGCCAAGATTCCGAGACCCAGTACTTC
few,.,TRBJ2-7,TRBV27,CASSLSWRYEQYF,TGTGCCAGCAGTTTATCATGGCGATACGAGCAGTACTTC
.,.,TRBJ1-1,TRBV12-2,CASRLAGGWLGAFF,TGTGCAAGTCGCTTAGCGGGCGGGTGGCTAGGGGCTTTCTTT
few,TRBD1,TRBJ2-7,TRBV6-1,CASSETGLPVVYEQYF,TGTGCCAGCAGCGAGACAGGGCTGCCGGTCGTTTACGAGCAGTACTTC
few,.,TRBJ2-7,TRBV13,CASSWSSYEQYF,TGTGCCAGCAGCTGGAGCTCCTACGAGCAGTACTTC
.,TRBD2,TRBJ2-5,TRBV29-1,CSVEPSLAVQETQYF,TGCAGCGTTGAACCATCTCTAGCGGTCCAAGAGACCCAGTACTTC
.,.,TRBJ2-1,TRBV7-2,CASSLGLGWSYNEQFF,TGTGCCAGCAGCTTAGGTCTCGGGTGGTCCTACAATGAGCAGTTCTTC
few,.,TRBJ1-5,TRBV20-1,CSARDTARGYSNQPQHF,TGCAGTGCGAGGGACACTGCCAGGGGTTATAGCAATCAGCCCCAGCATTTT
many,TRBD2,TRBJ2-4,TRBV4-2,CASSPGTSGIIYF,TGTGCCAGCAGCCCGGGGACTAGTGGAATAATATACTTC
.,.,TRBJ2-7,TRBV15,CATSKDNSYEQYF,TGTGCCACCAGCAAAGACAATTCCTACGAGCAGTACTTC
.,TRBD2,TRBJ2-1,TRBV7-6,CASSKRGGTHNEQFF,TGTGCCAGCAGCAAGCGGGGGGGAACCCACAATGAGCAGTTCTTC
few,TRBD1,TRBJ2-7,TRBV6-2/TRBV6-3,CASSYSRDSPYF,TGTGCCAGCAGTTACTCCCGGGACAGCCCATACTTC
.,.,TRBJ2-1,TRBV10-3,CAISDLALSYNEQFF,TGTGCCATCAGTGATCTAGCGCTCTCCTACAATGAGCAGTTCTTC
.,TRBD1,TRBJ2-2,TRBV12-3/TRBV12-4,CASSLHGQDMLNTGELFF,TGTGCCAGCAGTTTACACGGACAGGATATGCTGAACACCGGGGAGCTGTTTTTT
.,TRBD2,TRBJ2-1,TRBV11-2,CASSPPAAGGYNEQFF,TGTGCCAGCAGCCCCCCGGCAGCGGGGGGGTACAATGAGCAGTTCTTC
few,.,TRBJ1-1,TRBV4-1,CASSQGAGGSTEAFF,TGCGCCAGCAGCCAAGGAGCGGGGGGAAGCACTGAAGCTTTCTTT
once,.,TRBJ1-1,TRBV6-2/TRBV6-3,CASSRRDGRSGTEAFF,TGTGCCAGCAGTCGGAGGGACGGTCGAAGTGGCACTGAAGCTTTCTTT
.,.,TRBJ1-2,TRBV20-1,CSARVPGVGLYGYTF,TGCAGTGCTAGGGTCCCAGGTGTAGGCCTCTATGGCTACACCTTC
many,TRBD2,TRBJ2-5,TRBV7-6,CASSLRLAGSQETQYF,TGTGCCAGCAGCTTAAGGCTAGCGGGGTCCCAAGAGACCCAGTACTTC
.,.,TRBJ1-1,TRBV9,CASSLKSSSNTEAFF,TGTGCCAGCAGCCTAAAGTCTTCTTCCAACACTGAAGCTTTCTTT
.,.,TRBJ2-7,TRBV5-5,CASSPRRDGMWSYEQYF,TGTGCCAGCAGCCCCCGCCGGGACGGGATGTGGTCCTACGAGCAGTACTTC
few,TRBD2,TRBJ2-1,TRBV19,CASTLFRGRDYFYNEQFF,TGTGCCAGTACCCTATTTAGGGGCCGGGACTACTTCTACAATGAGCAGTTCTTC
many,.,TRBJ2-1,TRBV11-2,CASSLTPEGNEQFF,TGTGCCAGCAGCCTGACACCCGAGGGCAATGAGCAGTTCTTC
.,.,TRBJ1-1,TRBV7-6,CASSSDANGPEAFF,TGTGCCAGCAGCTCGGACGCTAATGGGCCTGAAGCTTTCTTT
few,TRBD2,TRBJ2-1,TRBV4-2,CASSPRGGPSIEQFF,TGTGCCAGCAGCCCTCGGGGGGGCCCTTCAATCGAGCAGTTCTTC
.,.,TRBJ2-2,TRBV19,CASSMSSSANTGELFF,TGTGCCAGTAGTATGTCTAGCAGCGCGAACACCGGGGAGCTGTTTTTT
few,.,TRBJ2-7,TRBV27,CASSHSGPYEQYF,TGTGCCAGCAGTCACTCGGGCCCCTACGAGCAGTACTTC
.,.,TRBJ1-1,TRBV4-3,CASSQYQSKNTEAFF,TGCGCCAGCAGCCAGTACCAATCCAAGAACACTGAAGCTTTCTTT
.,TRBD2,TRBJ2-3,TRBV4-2,CASSQVGRGEDTQYF,TGTGCCAGCAGCCAAGTAGGCCGGGGGGAAGATACGCAGTATTTT
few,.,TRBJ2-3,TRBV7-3,CASSFWGLGTDTQYF,TGTGCCAGCAGCTTCTGGGGACTGGGCACAGATACGCAGTATTTT
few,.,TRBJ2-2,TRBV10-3,CAISFTGELFF,TGTGCCATCAGCTTCACCGGGGAGCTGTTTTTT
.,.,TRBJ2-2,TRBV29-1,CSVVVPNTGELFF,TGCAGCGTTGTTGTTCCGAACACCGGGGAGCTGTTTTTT
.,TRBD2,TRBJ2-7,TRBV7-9,CASSFHRTSGGLGEQYF,TGTGCCAGCAGCTTCCATCGGACTAGCGGGGGGTTGGGGGAGCAGTACTTC
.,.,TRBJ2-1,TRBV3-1,CASSQSQFSYNEQFF,TGTGCCAGCAGCCAATCTCAGTTCTCCTACAATGAGCAGTTCTTC
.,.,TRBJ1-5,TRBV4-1,CASSQVGRGNQPQHF,TGCGCCAGCAGCCAAGTCGGCAGGGGTAATCAGCCCCAGCATTTT
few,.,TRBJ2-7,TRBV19,CASSGYTSYEQYF,TGTGCCAGTAGTGGCTACACCTCCTACGAGCAGTACTTC